The 12 T cell receptor beta chains presented below share a single source sample, sequenced in a study of blood T cell repertoires in COVID-19. Only in-frame clones appear in the TCRdb table, and some are missing; sequencing was by immunoSEQ multiplex PCR. This table holds 350,000 to 400,000 clones, approximately 88% found once. Sequencing was performed on PBMCs or T cells enriched from blood (not recorded which). These receptors were taken from a woman aged 25 to 45 with acute COVID-19.

The chain recombines TRBV14 with TRBJ1-5; TRBD1 matches at 7 bases. CDR1 is SGHDN and CDR2 is FVKESK in the germline V gene. Trimming cost V 5 bases and J 6 bases; bases outside gene matches: 4. This CDR3 comprises 13 residues. CDR3 nucleotides: TGTGCCAGCAGCTACGACAGGGCTCAGCCCCAGCATTTT. Its protein is CASSYDRAQPQHF.

This chain uses TRBV7-9 with TRBJ1-1, with 9 bases aligning to TRBD1. Unmatched junction bases numbered 10, after V lost 5 bases and J lost 0 bases. The germline V gene has CDR1 SEHNR and CDR2 FQNEAQ (reference sequence). CDR3 length: 17 amino acids. As DNA, the CDR3 is TGTGCCAGCAGCCGACAAAGGACAGGGGCCATGAACACTGAAGCTTTCTTT. Translation: CASSRQRTGAMNTEAFF.

Details on this clone: The identical CDR3 is also encoded by other nucleotide sequences in the sample. The V gene is TRBV24-1, the J gene TRBJ2-2; D not resolved. Germline assignment: CDR1 KGHDR and CDR2 SFDVKD. V was cut by 5 bases and J by 6 bases, with 3 bases left in between. CDR3 length: 11 residues. In DNA form, the CDR3 reads TGTGCCACCAGTGCCGCCGGGGAGCTGTTTTTT. This encodes CATSAAGELFF.

V and J are TRBV24-1 and TRBJ1-2; 10 bases align to TRBD1. Trimming removed 4 bases from V and 7 bases from J; junction bases left unmatched: 8. CDR1 KGHDR and CDR2 SFDVKD come from the germline V gene. The CDR3 spans 15 residues. CDR3 sequence (DNA): TGTGCCACCAGTGACGGACAGGGGGTTACTTCTGGCTACACCTTC. Protein: CATSDGQGVTSGYTF.

The chain joins TRBV19 to TRBJ1-4; D gene ambiguous. The V end was cut by 7 bases, the J end by 7 bases, with 13 bases between. The CDR3 spans 13 residues. The germline V gene encodes CDR1 LNHDA and CDR2 SQIVND (reference sequence). The CDR3 DNA reads TGTGCCAGTATGAGGAGTGTAGGTGAAAAACTGTTTTTT. Its translation is CASMRSVGEKLFF.

The chain links TRBV29-1 to TRBJ2-5, with D tentatively TRBD2 (7 bases). V shed 7 bases and J shed 5 bases, with 17 bases lying between them. This CDR3 is built from 13 residues. The germline V gene encodes CDR1 SQVTM and CDR2 ANQGSEA. The DNA for the CDR3 is TGCAGCGCTTGGGGGGGACAAGGGGAGACCCAGTACTTC. Amino acids: CSAWGGQGETQYF. The variable domain in full, completed from reference TRBV29-1 and TRBJ2-5, reads SAVISQKPSRDICQRGTSLTIQCQVDSQVTMMFWYRQQPGQSLTLIATANQGSEATYESGFVIDKFPISRPNLTFSTLTVSNMSPEDSSIYLCSAWGGQGETQYFGPGTRLLVL.

This chain joins TRBV2 and TRBJ1-6; 12 positions match TRBD1. CDR3 length: 18 residues. The germline V gene encodes CDR1 SNHLY and CDR2 FYNNEI. V trimming: 6 bases; J trimming: 0 bases; junction bases outside the gene matches: 6. The CDR3, as DNA: TGTGCCAGCAGGGGGACAGGGGGCGCAACCTCCTATAATTCACCCCTCCACTTT. As protein: CASRGTGGATSYNSPLHF.

J is TRBJ1-3 and V is TRBV6-4; D gene uncertain. CDR1 MRHNA and CDR2 SNTAGT come from the germline V gene. The V end lost 11 bases, the J end lost 4 bases, and 9 bases lay between the germline ends. The CDR3 consists of 11 residues. Here the CDR3 DNA reads TGTGCCGGAGGGCGGGGAAACACCATATATTTT. Translation: CAGGRGNTIYF.

J is TRBJ2-2 and V is TRBV6-5; TRBD2 might be the D (6 bases). CDR1 is MNHEY and CDR2 is SVGAGI in the germline V gene. The CDR3 sequence is 16 residues long. V was trimmed by 0 bases and J by 7 bases, leaving 15 bases between them. The CDR3 region is CASSYSRGGAGGELFF. The CDR3 coding sequence is TGTGCCAGCAGTTACTCCCGCGGAGGGGCGGGCGGGGAGCTGTTTTTT.

The V and J genes are TRBV2 and TRBJ2-3; 9 bases align to TRBD1. The CDR3 is 15 amino acids. V shed 5 bases, J shed 3 bases, and the junction held 6 bases outside the gene matches. Germline CDR1 reads SNHLY; CDR2 reads FYNNEI. The CDR3 sequence: CASSTTGGGTDTQYF. Here the CDR3 DNA reads TGTGCCAGCAGTACTACAGGGGGCGGAACAGATACGCAGTATTTT.

J is TRBJ2-5 and V is TRBV7-9, with 7 bases that match TRBD2. The CDR3 has 17 amino acids. J lost 2 bases, V lost 0 bases, and 9 bases had no gene match. Per the germline V gene, CDR1 is SEHNR and CDR2 is FQNEAQ (reference sequence). In DNA form, the CDR3 reads TGTGCCAGCAGCTTAGCGCCCACAGCGGGGTCACAAGAGACCCAGTACTTC. This codes for CASSLAPTAGSQETQYF. Full variable domain (missing parts from reference TRBV7-9 and TRBJ2-5): DTGVSQNPRHKITKRGQNVTFRCDPISEHNRLYWYRQTLGQGPEFLTYFQNEAQLEKSRLLSDRFSAERPKGSFSTLEIQRTEQGDSAMYLCASSLAPTAGSQETQYFGPGTRLLVL.

The rearrangement links TRBV5-4 to TRBJ1-3; unclear D gene. CDR3 length: 16 amino acids. Trimming pared 3 bases from V and 0 bases from J, leaving 13 bases between. CDR1 is SGHNT, CDR2 YYREEE, per germline (reference sequence). In DNA, the CDR3 is TGTGCCAGCAGCTGTACACATCAAAGCTCTGGAAACACCATATATTTT. Translated: CASSCTHQSSGNTIYF.